This T cell receptor (beta chain) originates from a study of blood T cell repertoires in COVID-19. As processed by the authors: Reference gene primer amplification gave nucleated cell count estimates. Some clones are missing from TCRdb's copy, which holds only in-frame ones; the method was immunoSEQ multiplex PCR. Clone size and V and J calls were adopted from that table, with D and trimming inferred from the DNA. The table includes under 250,000 clones, roughly 85% detected once. There are a few counts of this clone. Germline V gene sequence: CDR1 KGHSH, CDR2 LQKENI. The CDR3 has 12 residues. Deletions cut 5 bases from V and 8 bases from J, with 12 bases between. Recruitment covered about 25 US areas and drew participants whose ages spanned roughly 18 to 100 years. Assignment of participants to cohorts was predicated upon participant-reported clinical history.

The chain couples TRBV18 to TRBJ1-1; D ambiguous. The source material was PBMCs or T cells enriched from blood (not recorded which). The sequence came from a woman aged 45-59 years with acute COVID-19. This chain's CDR3 is CASSAGLLEAFF. In DNA form, the CDR3 reads TGTGCCAGCTCAGCCGGACTGTTAGAAGCTTTCTTT.